This TCR beta chain comes out of a study of control samples from healthy donors and cancer patients. TCRdb's table, derived via immunoSEQ multiplex PCR, lists solely in-frame clones and lacks some. The data hold around 150,000 clones, with over 95% observed a single time. V gave up 6 bases and J gave up 4 bases, with 10 bases separating them. The CDR3 has 14 residues. The germline CDR1 and CDR2 sequences are SGHAT and FQDESV (reference sequence). The chain is built from TRBV11-1 and TRBJ2-6; D remains ambiguous. This receptor was obtained from a woman aged 25 to 39 in good health. The sequenced material came from blood. For the CDR3, the DNA is TGTGCCAGCAGGTCTAGTGTGGGGGCCAACGTCCTGACTTTC. This encodes CASRSSVGANVLTF.